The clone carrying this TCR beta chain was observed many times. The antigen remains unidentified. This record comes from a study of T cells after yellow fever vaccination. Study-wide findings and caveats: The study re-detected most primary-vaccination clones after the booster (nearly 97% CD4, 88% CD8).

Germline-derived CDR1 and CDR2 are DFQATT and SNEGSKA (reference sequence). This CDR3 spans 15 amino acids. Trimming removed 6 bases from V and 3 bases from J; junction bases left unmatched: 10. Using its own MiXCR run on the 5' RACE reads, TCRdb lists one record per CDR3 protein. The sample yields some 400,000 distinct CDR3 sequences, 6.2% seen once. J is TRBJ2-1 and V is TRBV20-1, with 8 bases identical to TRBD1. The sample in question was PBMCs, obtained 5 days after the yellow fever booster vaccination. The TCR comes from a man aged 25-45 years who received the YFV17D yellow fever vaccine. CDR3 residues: CSAVAGGAFYNEQFF. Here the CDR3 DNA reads TGCAGTGCCGTAGCAGGGGGCGCCTTCTACAATGAGCAGTTCTTC.